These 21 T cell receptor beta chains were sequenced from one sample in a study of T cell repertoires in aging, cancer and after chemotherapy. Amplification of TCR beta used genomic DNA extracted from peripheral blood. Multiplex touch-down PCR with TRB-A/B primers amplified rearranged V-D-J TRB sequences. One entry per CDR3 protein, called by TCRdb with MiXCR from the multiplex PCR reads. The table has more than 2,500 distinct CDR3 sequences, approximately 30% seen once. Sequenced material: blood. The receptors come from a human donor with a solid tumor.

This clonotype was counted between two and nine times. CDR3 protein: CASSYRGLFGETQYF. CDR3 DNA sequence: TGTGCCAGCAGCTATAGAGGCCTCTTTGGGGAGACCCAGTACTTC. The gene calls are TRBV7-6 and TRBJ2-5, with D uncertain. The CDR3 totals 15 residues. The germline V gene has CDR1 SGHVS and CDR2 FNYEAQ. Trimming pared 4 bases from V and 5 bases from J, leaving 17 bases between.

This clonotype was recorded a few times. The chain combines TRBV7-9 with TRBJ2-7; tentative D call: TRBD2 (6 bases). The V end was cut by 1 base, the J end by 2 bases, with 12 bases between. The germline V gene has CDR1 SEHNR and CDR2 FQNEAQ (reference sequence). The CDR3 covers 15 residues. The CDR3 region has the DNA TGTGCCAGCAGCTTAGGCGGTAGCGGTACCTACGAGCAGTACTTC. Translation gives CASSLGGSGTYEQYF.

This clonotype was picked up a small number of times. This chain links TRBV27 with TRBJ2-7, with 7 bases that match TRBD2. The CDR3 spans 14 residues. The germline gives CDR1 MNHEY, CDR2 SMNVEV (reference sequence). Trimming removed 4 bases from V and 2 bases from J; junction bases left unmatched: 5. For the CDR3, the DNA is TGTGCCAGCAGTTCCTGGGGGGGGACCTACGAGCAGTACTTC. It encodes CASSSWGGTYEQYF.

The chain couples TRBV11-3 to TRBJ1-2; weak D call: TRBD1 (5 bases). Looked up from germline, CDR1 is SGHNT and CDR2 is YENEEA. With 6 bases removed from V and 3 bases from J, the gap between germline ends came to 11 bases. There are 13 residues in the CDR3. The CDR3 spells CASSFDRDYGYTF. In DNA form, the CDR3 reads TGTGCCAGCAGTTTCGACAGAGACTATGGCTACACCTTC.

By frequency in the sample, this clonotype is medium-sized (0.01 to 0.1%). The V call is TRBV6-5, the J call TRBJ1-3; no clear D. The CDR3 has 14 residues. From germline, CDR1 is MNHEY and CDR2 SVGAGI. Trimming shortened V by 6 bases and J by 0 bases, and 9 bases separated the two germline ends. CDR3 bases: TGTGCCAGCAGGGACGTTCGCTCTGGAAACACCATATATTTT. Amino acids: CASRDVRSGNTIYF.

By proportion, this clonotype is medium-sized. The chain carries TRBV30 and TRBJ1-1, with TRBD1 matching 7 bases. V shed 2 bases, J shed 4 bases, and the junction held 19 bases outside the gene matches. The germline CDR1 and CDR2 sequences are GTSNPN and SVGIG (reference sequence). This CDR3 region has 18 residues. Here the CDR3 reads CAWSYLSDRLATITEAFF. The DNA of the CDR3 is TGTGCCTGGAGTTATTTATCGGACAGGTTGGCGACCATCACTGAAGCTTTCTTT.

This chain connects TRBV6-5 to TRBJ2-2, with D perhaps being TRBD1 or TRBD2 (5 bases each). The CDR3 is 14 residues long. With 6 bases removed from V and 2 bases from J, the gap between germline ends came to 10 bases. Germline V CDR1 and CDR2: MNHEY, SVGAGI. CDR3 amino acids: CASSGDGNTGELFF. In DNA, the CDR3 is TGTGCCAGCAGCGGGGACGGAAACACCGGGGAGCTGTTTTTT.

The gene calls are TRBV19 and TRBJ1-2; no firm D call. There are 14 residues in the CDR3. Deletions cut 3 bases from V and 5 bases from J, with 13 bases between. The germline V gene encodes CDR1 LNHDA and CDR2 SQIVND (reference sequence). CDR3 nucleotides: TGTGCCAGTAGTATCCCTAGGGAGAAATATGGCTACACCTTC. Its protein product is CASSIPREKYGYTF.

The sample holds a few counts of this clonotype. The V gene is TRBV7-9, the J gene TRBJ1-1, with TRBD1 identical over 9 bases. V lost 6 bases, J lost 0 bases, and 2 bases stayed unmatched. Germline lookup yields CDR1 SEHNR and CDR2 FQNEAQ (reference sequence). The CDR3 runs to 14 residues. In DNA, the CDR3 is TGTGCCAGCAGGACAGGGGGTTTGAACACTGAAGCTTTCTTT. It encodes CASRTGGLNTEAFF. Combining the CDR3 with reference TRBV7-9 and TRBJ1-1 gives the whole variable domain DTGVSQNPRHKITKRGQNVTFRCDPISEHNRLYWYRQTLGQGPEFLTYFQNEAQLEKSRLLSDRFSAERPKGSFSTLEIQRTEQGDSAMYLCASRTGGLNTEAFFGQGTRLTVV.

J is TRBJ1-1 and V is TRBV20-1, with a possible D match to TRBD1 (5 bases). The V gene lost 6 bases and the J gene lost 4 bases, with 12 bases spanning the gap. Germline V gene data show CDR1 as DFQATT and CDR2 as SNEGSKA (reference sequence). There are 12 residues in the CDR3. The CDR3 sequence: CSAKVGGTEAFF. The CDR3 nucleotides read TGCAGTGCGAAGGTGGGGGGCACTGAAGCTTTCTTT.

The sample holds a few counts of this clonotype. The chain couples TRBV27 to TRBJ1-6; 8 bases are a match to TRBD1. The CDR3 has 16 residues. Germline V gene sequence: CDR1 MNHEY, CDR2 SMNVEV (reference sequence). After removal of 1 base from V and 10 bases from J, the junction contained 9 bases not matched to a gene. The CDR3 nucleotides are TGTGCCAGCAGTTTATTCGGACAGGGATTTGGGTCACCCCTCCACTTT. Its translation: CASSLFGQGFGSPLHF.

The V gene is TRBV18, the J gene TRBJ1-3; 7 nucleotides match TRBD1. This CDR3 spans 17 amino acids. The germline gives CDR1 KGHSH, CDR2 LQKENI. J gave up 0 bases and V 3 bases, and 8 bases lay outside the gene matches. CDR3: CASSPSTGLRSGNTIYF. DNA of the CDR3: TGTGCCAGCTCACCCTCGACAGGGCTACGCTCTGGAAACACCATATATTTT.

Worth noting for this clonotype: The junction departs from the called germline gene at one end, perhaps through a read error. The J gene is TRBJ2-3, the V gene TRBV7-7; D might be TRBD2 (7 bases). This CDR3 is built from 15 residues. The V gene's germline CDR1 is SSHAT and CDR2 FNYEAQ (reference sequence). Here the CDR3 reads CASSLGGGLPDTQYF. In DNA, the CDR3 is TGTGCTAGCAGCTTAGGGGGGGGTTTGCCAGATACGCAGTATTTT.

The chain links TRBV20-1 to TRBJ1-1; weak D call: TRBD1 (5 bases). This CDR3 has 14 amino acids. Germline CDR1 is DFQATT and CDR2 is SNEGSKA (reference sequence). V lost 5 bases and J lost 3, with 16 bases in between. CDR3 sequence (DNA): TGCAGTGCTCAACGTCAGGGAAGGGACACTGAAGCTTTCTTT. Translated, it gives CSAQRQGRDTEAFF.

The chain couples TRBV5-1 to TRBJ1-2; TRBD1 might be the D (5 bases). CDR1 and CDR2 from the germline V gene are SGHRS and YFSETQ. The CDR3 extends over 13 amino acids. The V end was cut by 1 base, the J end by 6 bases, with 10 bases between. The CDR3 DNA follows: TGCGCCAGCAGCTTGACGGGGGATAATGGCTACACCTTC. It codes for CASSLTGDNGYTF.

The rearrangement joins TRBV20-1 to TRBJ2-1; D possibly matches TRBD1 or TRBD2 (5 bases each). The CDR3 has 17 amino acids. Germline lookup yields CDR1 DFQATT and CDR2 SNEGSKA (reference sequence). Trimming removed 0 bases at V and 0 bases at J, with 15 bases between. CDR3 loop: CSARDPGRWVSYNEQFF. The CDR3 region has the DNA TGCAGTGCTAGAGACCCGGGACGGTGGGTCTCCTACAATGAGCAGTTCTTC.

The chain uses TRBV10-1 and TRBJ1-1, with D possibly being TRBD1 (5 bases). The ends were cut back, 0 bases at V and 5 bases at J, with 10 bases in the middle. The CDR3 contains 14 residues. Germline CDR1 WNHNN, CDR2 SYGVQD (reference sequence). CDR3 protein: CASSESGGGTEAFF. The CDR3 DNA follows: TGCGCCAGCAGTGAGTCGGGCGGGGGTACTGAAGCTTTCTTT.

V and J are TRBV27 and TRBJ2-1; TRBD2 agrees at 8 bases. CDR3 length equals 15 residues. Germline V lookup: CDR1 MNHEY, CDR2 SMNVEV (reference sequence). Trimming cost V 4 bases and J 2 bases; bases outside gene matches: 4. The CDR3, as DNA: TGTGCCAGCAGTTCCCAAGCGGGAGCCTACAATGAGCAGTTCTTC. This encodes CASSSQAGAYNEQFF.

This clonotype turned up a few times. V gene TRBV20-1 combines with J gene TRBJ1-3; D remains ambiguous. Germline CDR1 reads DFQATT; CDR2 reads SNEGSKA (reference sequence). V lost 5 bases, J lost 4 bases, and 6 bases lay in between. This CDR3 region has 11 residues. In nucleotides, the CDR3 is TGCAGTGCTCTCGGGGGAAACACCATATATTTT. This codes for CSALGGNTIYF.

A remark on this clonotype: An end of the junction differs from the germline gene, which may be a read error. CDR3 sequence: CASSTDRSSYEQYF. The DNA of the CDR3 is TGCGCCAGCAGCACGGACAGGTCTTCGTACGAGCAGTACTTC. This chain links TRBV5-3 with TRBJ2-7; 7 bases are shared with TRBD1. TRBV5-3 is labeled an ORF, and its function is uncertain. CDR3 length: 14 residues.

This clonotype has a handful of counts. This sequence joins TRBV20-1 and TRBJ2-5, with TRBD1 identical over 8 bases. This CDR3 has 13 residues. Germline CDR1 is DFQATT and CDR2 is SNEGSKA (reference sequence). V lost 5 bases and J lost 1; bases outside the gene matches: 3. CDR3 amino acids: CSAHGTGQETQYF. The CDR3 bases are TGCAGTGCTCATGGGACAGGCCAAGAGACCCAGTACTTC.